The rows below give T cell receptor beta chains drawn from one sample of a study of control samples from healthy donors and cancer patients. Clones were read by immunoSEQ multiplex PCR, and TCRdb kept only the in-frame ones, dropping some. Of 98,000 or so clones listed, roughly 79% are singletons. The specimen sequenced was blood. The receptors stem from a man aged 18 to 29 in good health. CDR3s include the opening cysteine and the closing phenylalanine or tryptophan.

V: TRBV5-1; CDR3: CASSLGGPRSGNTIYF
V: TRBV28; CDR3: CAGARGGRSPLHF
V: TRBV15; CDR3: CATSRGGEGYNEQFF
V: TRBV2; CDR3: CASSESLAGGLGEQFF
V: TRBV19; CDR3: CASSIGAGPGGDTQYF
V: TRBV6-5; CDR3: CASRPGLLWTEAFF
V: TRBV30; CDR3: CAWSTPDRDGGANVLTF
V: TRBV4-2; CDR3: CASSQQGLSQPQHF
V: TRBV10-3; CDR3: CAISGAQRTGVQYF
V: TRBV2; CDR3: CASSEQSGTPFGGYNQPQHF
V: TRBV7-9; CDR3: CASSLEEGPPPNEQFF
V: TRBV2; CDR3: CASSMGGSGNTIYF
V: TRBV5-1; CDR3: CASSSGQGVVETQYF
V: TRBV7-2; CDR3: CASSFTTGLGYNEQFF
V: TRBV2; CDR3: CASRVDRARNTEAFF
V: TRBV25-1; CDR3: CASSESYDYGYTF
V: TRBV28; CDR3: CASSLGGAWRAQYF
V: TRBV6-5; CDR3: CASRVGMNTEAFF
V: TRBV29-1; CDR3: CSVEVQGREDTEAFF
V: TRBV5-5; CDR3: CASSLAVVGSGANVLTF
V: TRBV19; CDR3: CASSNEWDRGSANYGYTF
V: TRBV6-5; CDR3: CASRVAGADEQFF
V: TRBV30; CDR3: CAGHSGGLYEQYF
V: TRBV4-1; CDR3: CASSPGPSSYEQYF
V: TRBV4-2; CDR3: CASSQAYQGDAFF
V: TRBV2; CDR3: CASSRDLNSPLHF
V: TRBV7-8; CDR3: CASSLPLRQGQNEQYF